Shown below are 5 T cell receptor beta chains from a single sample sequenced in a study of cytomegalovirus exposure and HLA in healthy donors. PCR was performed using 60 Vbeta and 13 Jbeta primers. The data were produced by immunoSEQ multiplex PCR, yet TCRdb's version contains in-frame clones alone and is incomplete. The sample carries about 94,000 clones, approximately 66% recorded once. Sequencing was carried out using PBMCs. The receptors shown here come from a man between 25 and 39 years old in good health and CMV-seronegative.

The CDR3 coding sequence is TGCGCCAGCAGCTTGACAGGGGGCGGCAATCAGCCCCAGCATTTT. Amino acids: CASSLTGGGNQPQHF. The chain joins TRBV5-1 to TRBJ1-5; 9 bases are shared with TRBD1. Germline V gene data show CDR1 as SGHRS and CDR2 as YFSETQ. V was clipped by 1 base and J by 2 bases; unmatched bases: 1. The CDR3 totals 15 residues.

The chain joins TRBV27 to TRBJ2-7, with 8 nucleotides matching TRBD2. Trimming at V came to 3 bases and at J to 4 bases, leaving 2 bases not matched to a gene. CDR3 length: 13 residues. Germline CDR1 and CDR2: MNHEY and SMNVEV (reference sequence). The CDR3 nucleotides read TGTGCCAGCAGTTTGGCGGGAGGATACGAGCAGTACTTC. As protein: CASSLAGGYEQYF.

The chain is built from TRBV5-1 and TRBJ2-7; 9 nucleotides line up with TRBD1. The CDR3 spans 16 residues. CDR1 is SGHRS and CDR2 is YFSETQ in the germline V gene. Unmatched junction bases numbered 6, after V lost 2 bases and J lost 0 bases. CDR3 sequence: CASSFLGTGNSYEQYF. The DNA for the CDR3 is TGCGCCAGCAGCTTTCTAGGGACAGGGAACTCCTACGAGCAGTACTTC.

This clone was seen only once. The V call is TRBV27, the J call TRBJ2-3; 11 bases match TRBD2. CDR1 is MNHEY and CDR2 is SMNVEV in the germline V gene (reference sequence). This CDR3 has 18 amino acids. V lost 1 base and J lost 4; bases outside the gene matches: 10. This CDR3 is CASSLFSGRAVGSDTQYF. Here the CDR3 DNA reads TGTGCCAGCAGTTTATTTAGCGGGAGGGCCGTTGGTTCAGATACGCAGTATTTT.

In this sample, this clone turned up a few times. The chain carries TRBV18 and TRBJ1-3, with D hard to call. This CDR3 is 17 amino acids long. Trimming left V 2 bases short and J 0 bases short, with 14 bases between. Germline CDR1 KGHSH, CDR2 LQKENI. Here the CDR3 DNA reads TGTGCCAGCTCACCATTGGGCGTTGGGAGCTCTGGAAACACCATATATTTT. Translated, it gives CASSPLGVGSSGNTIYF. Based on the CDR3 plus reference TRBV18 and TRBJ1-3, the full variable domain is NAGVMQNPRHLVRRRGQEARLRCSPMKGHSHVYWYRQLPEEGLKFMVYLQKENIIDESGMPKERFSAEFPKEGPSILRIQQVVRGDSAAYFCASSPLGVGSSGNTIYFGEGSWLTVV.